This TCR beta chain is from a study of response to subunit inactivated influenza vaccine. The study's findings and limits: Each seasonal influenza vaccination recruits few new T cells, the authors suggested.

Trimming at V came to 0 bases and at J to 1 base, leaving 4 bases not matched to a gene. The CDR3 is 16 residues long. The germline CDR1 and CDR2 sequences are SGHRS and YFSETQ. This clonotype was counted between two and nine times. No antigen is known for it. TCRdb itself ran the RT-PCR reads through MiXCR, one entry per CDR3 protein. The sample lists around 530,000 distinct CDR3 sequences, 16% occurring once. The TCR sequence derives from a man aged 45 to 75 who received an inactivated influenza vaccine. This chain joins TRBV5-1 and TRBJ1-1, with 9 bases matching TRBD1. Sequenced here: CD4+ T cells sorted from PBMCs, sampled around 25 months after vaccination. The CDR3 coding sequence is TGCGCCAGCAGCTTGGACAGGGGGCTTCCGAACACTGAAGCTTTCTTT. This sequence encodes CASSLDRGLPNTEAFF.